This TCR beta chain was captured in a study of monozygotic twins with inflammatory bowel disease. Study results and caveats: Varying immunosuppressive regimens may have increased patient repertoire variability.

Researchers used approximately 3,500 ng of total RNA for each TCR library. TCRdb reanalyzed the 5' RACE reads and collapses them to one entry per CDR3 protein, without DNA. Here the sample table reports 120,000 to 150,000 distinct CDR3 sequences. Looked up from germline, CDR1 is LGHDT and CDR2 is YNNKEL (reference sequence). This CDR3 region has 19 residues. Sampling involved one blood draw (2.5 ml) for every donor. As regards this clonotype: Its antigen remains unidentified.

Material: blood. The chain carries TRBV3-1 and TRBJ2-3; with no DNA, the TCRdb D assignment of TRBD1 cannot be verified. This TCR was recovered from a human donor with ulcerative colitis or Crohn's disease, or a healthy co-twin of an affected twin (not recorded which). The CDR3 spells CASSHPSWTPGEGTDTQYF.